The rows below give T cell receptor beta chains drawn from one sample of a study of blood T cell repertoires in COVID-19. Generated by immunoSEQ multiplex PCR, the TCRdb table keeps only in-frame clones and is missing some. The data show 350,000 to 400,000 clones, approximately 88% seen once. Material: PBMCs or T cells enriched from blood (not recorded which). These receptors came from a woman aged 25 to 45 with acute COVID-19. CDR3s include the opening cysteine and the closing phenylalanine or tryptophan. The D gene is left open where the match is weak. Clone size is stated in some rows and not others, as once, few, many or a class when expanded.

D gene: -
CDR3 length: 11
V gene: TRBV7-3
J gene: TRBJ1-1
clone size: -
CDR3 DNA: TGTGCCAGCAGCCCTAGGTCGGAAGCTTTCTTT
CDR3 protein: CASSPRSEAFF

D gene: TRBD1
CDR3 length: 15
V gene: TRBV2
J gene: TRBJ1-5
clone size: -
CDR3 DNA: TGTGCCAGCAAGACAGGGACCCTTAGCAATCAGCCCCAGCATTTT
CDR3 protein: CASKTGTLSNQPQHF

D gene: -
CDR3 length: 14
V gene: TRBV18
J gene: TRBJ2-7
clone size: -
CDR3 DNA: TGTGCCAGCTCCACCGGACGGGGAACCTACGAGCAGTACTTC
CDR3 protein: CASSTGRGTYEQYF

D gene: TRBD2
CDR3 length: 19
V gene: TRBV5-1
J gene: TRBJ2-3
clone size: -
CDR3 DNA: TGCGCCAGCAGCTTGCGGCGCCTAGCGGGGGCACGGGGCACAGATACGCAGTATTTT
CDR3 protein: CASSLRRLAGARGTDTQYF

D gene: -
CDR3 length: 14
V gene: TRBV2
J gene: TRBJ1-3
clone size: -
CDR3 DNA: TGTGCCAGCGGTCGGGACTCCTCTGGAAACACCATATATTTT
CDR3 protein: CASGRDSSGNTIYF

D gene: -
CDR3 length: 13
V gene: TRBV12-3/TRBV12-4
J gene: TRBJ1-5
clone size: once
CDR3 DNA: TGTGCCAGCACCCCGGACAACAATCAGCCCCAGCATTTT
CDR3 protein: CASTPDNNQPQHF

D gene: -
CDR3 length: 12
V gene: TRBV6-2/TRBV6-3
J gene: TRBJ2-1
clone size: -
CDR3 DNA: TGTGCCAGCAGTTCGACTAGTAATGAGCAGTTCTTC
CDR3 protein: CASSSTSNEQFF

D gene: TRBD1
CDR3 length: 14
V gene: TRBV28
J gene: TRBJ2-7
clone size: -
CDR3 DNA: TGTGCCAGCAGTATAACAGGGGGCAGGGACGAGCAGTACTTC
CDR3 protein: CASSITGGRDEQYF

D gene: -
CDR3 length: 15
V gene: TRBV7-7
J gene: TRBJ2-4
clone size: -
CDR3 DNA: TGTGCCAGCAGCCCCCACTCAATGAGCCGTAACATTCAGTACTTC
CDR3 protein: CASSPHSMSRNIQYF

D gene: -
CDR3 length: 14
V gene: TRBV10-2
J gene: TRBJ1-2
clone size: -
CDR3 DNA: TGCGCCAGCAGTGAGTTCAGGCTTAACTATGGCTACACCTTC
CDR3 protein: CASSEFRLNYGYTF

D gene: -
CDR3 length: 13
V gene: TRBV12-3/TRBV12-4
J gene: TRBJ1-4
clone size: -
CDR3 DNA: TGTGCCAGCAGTTTGATAGGGGATGAAAAACTGTTTTTT
CDR3 protein: CASSLIGDEKLFF

D gene: -
CDR3 length: 14
V gene: TRBV2
J gene: TRBJ1-2
clone size: -
CDR3 DNA: TGTGCCAGCATGTTTAGCCAGGGCAACTATGGCTACACCTTC
CDR3 protein: CASMFSQGNYGYTF

D gene: -
CDR3 length: 14
V gene: TRBV30
J gene: TRBJ2-3
clone size: -
CDR3 DNA: TGTGCCGGGGGCCCAGACAGACACACAGATACGCAGTATTTT
CDR3 protein: CAGGPDRHTDTQYF

D gene: TRBD1
CDR3 length: 14
V gene: TRBV5-1
J gene: TRBJ1-1
clone size: -
CDR3 DNA: TGCGCCAGCAGCGGACAGGTCATGAACACTGAAGCTTTCTTT
CDR3 protein: CASSGQVMNTEAFF

D gene: -
CDR3 length: 15
V gene: TRBV30
J gene: TRBJ1-1
clone size: -
CDR3 DNA: TGTGCCTGGTCCCTTGGAAAGGGAGGGATCACTGAAGCTTTCTTT
CDR3 protein: CAWSLGKGGITEAFF

D gene: -
CDR3 length: 15
V gene: TRBV6-5
J gene: TRBJ2-7
clone size: -
CDR3 DNA: TGTGCCAGCAGTTACTCGGCAGGTAGCTCCTACGAGCAGTACTTC
CDR3 protein: CASSYSAGSSYEQYF

D gene: TRBD1
CDR3 length: 15
V gene: TRBV6-5
J gene: TRBJ2-1
clone size: -
CDR3 DNA: TGTGCCAGCAGTTTGGAGCCAGGGGGCCGGGGTGAGCAGTTCTTC
CDR3 protein: CASSLEPGGRGEQFF

D gene: -
CDR3 length: 17
V gene: TRBV4-1
J gene: TRBJ2-1
clone size: few
CDR3 DNA: TGCGCCAGCAGCCATGTAGATATGGGACTCACTCGGGATGAGCAGTTCTTC
CDR3 protein: CASSHVDMGLTRDEQFF

D gene: -
CDR3 length: 17
V gene: TRBV9
J gene: TRBJ1-3
clone size: -
CDR3 DNA: TGTGCCAGCAGCGGAAGACAGTCTAGAACTCCTGGAAACACCATATATTTT
CDR3 protein: CASSGRQSRTPGNTIYF

D gene: -
CDR3 length: 15
V gene: TRBV2
J gene: TRBJ2-5
clone size: -
CDR3 DNA: TGTGCCAGCATGGGGGGGCGACCCCCGGGGGAGACCCAGTACTTC
CDR3 protein: CASMGGRPPGETQYF

D gene: -
CDR3 length: 16
V gene: TRBV2
J gene: TRBJ1-1
clone size: once
CDR3 DNA: TGTGCCAGCAGCGATCTGGCCCCTACAGGGAACACTGAAGCTTTCTTT
CDR3 protein: CASSDLAPTGNTEAFF

D gene: -
CDR3 length: 16
V gene: TRBV9
J gene: TRBJ2-1
clone size: -
CDR3 DNA: TGTGCCAGCAGCCCCCAGGGCGGCAAGACCTACAATGAGCAGTTCTTC
CDR3 protein: CASSPQGGKTYNEQFF

D gene: -
CDR3 length: 20
V gene: TRBV21-1
J gene: TRBJ2-1
clone size: -
CDR3 DNA: TGTGCCAGCAGCAAAGCGCTTGGGCTAGCGGGGCTCGCTGCCTACAATGAGCAGTTCTTC
CDR3 protein: CASSKALGLAGLAAYNEQFF

D gene: -
CDR3 length: 14
V gene: TRBV21-1
J gene: TRBJ2-1
clone size: -
CDR3 DNA: TGTGCCAGCAGCGTCAGGACAGTGGCACATGAGCAGTTCTTC
CDR3 protein: CASSVRTVAHEQFF

D gene: -
CDR3 length: 15
V gene: TRBV27
J gene: TRBJ2-7
clone size: -
CDR3 DNA: TGTGCCAGCAGTTTCTCGCTGCGCGCGCGGTACGAGCAGTACTTC
CDR3 protein: CASSFSLRARYEQYF

D gene: TRBD2
CDR3 length: 17
V gene: TRBV27
J gene: TRBJ2-3
clone size: -
CDR3 DNA: TGTGCCAGCAGATCAAACCGACTAGCGGAAAAACTAGATACGCAGTATTTT
CDR3 protein: CASRSNRLAEKLDTQYF

D gene: TRBD1
CDR3 length: 14
V gene: TRBV25-1
J gene: TRBJ1-3
clone size: -
CDR3 DNA: TGTGCCAGCAGCAGGGGGTTCTCTGGAAACACCATATATTTT
CDR3 protein: CASSRGFSGNTIYF

D gene: TRBD1
CDR3 length: 15
V gene: TRBV5-6
J gene: TRBJ2-2
clone size: -
CDR3 DNA: TGTGCCAGCAGCCCCTTGACAGGGACCCCCGGGGAGCTGTTTTTT
CDR3 protein: CASSPLTGTPGELFF

D gene: TRBD1
CDR3 length: 15
V gene: TRBV24-1
J gene: TRBJ2-2
clone size: -
CDR3 DNA: TGTGCCACCAGTGATGGACAGGTGAACACCGGGGAGCTGTTTTTT
CDR3 protein: CATSDGQVNTGELFF

D gene: -
CDR3 length: 14
V gene: TRBV30
J gene: TRBJ2-1
clone size: -
CDR3 DNA: TGTGCCTGGAGTGGCGTTTCTCCGGCGGATGAGCAGTTCTTC
CDR3 protein: CAWSGVSPADEQFF

D gene: TRBD1
CDR3 length: 15
V gene: TRBV9
J gene: TRBJ1-2
clone size: once
CDR3 DNA: TGTGCCAGCAGCGTAGCTACAGGGGGCTCCCTTGGCTACACCTTC
CDR3 protein: CASSVATGGSLGYTF

D gene: TRBD1
CDR3 length: 15
V gene: TRBV28
J gene: TRBJ1-4
clone size: -
CDR3 DNA: TGTGCCAGCAGTACGAACAGGGGCTGGGGTGAAAAACTGTTTTTT
CDR3 protein: CASSTNRGWGEKLFF

D gene: -
CDR3 length: 11
V gene: TRBV29-1
J gene: TRBJ1-2
clone size: -
CDR3 DNA: TGCAGCGTTCGGACAAGCTATGGCTACACCTTC
CDR3 protein: CSVRTSYGYTF

D gene: -
CDR3 length: 15
V gene: TRBV7-8
J gene: TRBJ1-5
clone size: -
CDR3 DNA: TGTGCCAGCAGCTCGGAGGTCGCGGGCAATCAGCCCCAGCATTTT
CDR3 protein: CASSSEVAGNQPQHF

D gene: TRBD1
CDR3 length: 14
V gene: TRBV6-6
J gene: TRBJ1-6
clone size: -
CDR3 DNA: TGTGCCAGCAAGACGGGACAGCCGTTTTCACCCCTCCACTTT
CDR3 protein: CASKTGQPFSPLHF

D gene: -
CDR3 length: 15
V gene: TRBV4-1
J gene: TRBJ2-1
clone size: -
CDR3 DNA: TGCGCCAGCAGCCAAGACGGGAGCGACTACAATGAGCAGTTCTTC
CDR3 protein: CASSQDGSDYNEQFF

D gene: -
CDR3 length: 13
V gene: TRBV6-1
J gene: TRBJ1-1
clone size: -
CDR3 DNA: TGTGCCAGCAGTGAAGGGGCGGGGTTTGAAGCTTTCTTT
CDR3 protein: CASSEGAGFEAFF

D gene: TRBD1
CDR3 length: 14
V gene: TRBV2
J gene: TRBJ2-2
clone size: -
CDR3 DNA: TGTGCCAGCATTGAGGAACAGGGGGCCAGGGAGCTGTTTTTT
CDR3 protein: CASIEEQGARELFF

D gene: TRBD1
CDR3 length: 15
V gene: TRBV19
J gene: TRBJ2-7
clone size: -
CDR3 DNA: TGTGCCAGTAGTGGCCCCGGGACAGAGAATTACGAGCAGTACTTC
CDR3 protein: CASSGPGTENYEQYF

D gene: TRBD1
CDR3 length: 12
V gene: TRBV12-3/TRBV12-4
J gene: TRBJ1-1
clone size: -
CDR3 DNA: TGTGCCAGCAGTTGGGACAGCATTGAAGCTTTCTTT
CDR3 protein: CASSWDSIEAFF

D gene: -
CDR3 length: 12
V gene: TRBV6-5
J gene: TRBJ1-6
clone size: -
CDR3 DNA: TGTGCAATCGACAGAGAGAATTCACCCCTCCACTTT
CDR3 protein: CAIDRENSPLHF

D gene: -
CDR3 length: 12
V gene: TRBV29-1
J gene: TRBJ1-2
clone size: -
CDR3 DNA: TGCAGCGTACAAAGTGGGAGGGGAAGCTACACCTTC
CDR3 protein: CSVQSGRGSYTF

D gene: -
CDR3 length: 15
V gene: TRBV19
J gene: TRBJ1-1
clone size: -
CDR3 DNA: TGTGCCAGTAGTATAGTTGTCTCTCCCAACACTGAAGCTTTCTTT
CDR3 protein: CASSIVVSPNTEAFF

D gene: -
CDR3 length: 10
V gene: TRBV20-1
J gene: TRBJ2-1
clone size: -
CDR3 DNA: TGCAGTGCTTTCCGAGGTGAGCAGTTCTTC
CDR3 protein: CSAFRGEQFF